This T cell receptor (beta chain) was found in a study of T cell changes during pregnancy in multiple sclerosis. Germline trimming cut 3 bases from V and 3 bases from J; bases unmatched to any gene: 7. CDR3 length: 15 residues. Germline loops: CDR1 MNHEY, CDR2 SMNVEV (reference sequence). Generated by immunoSEQ multiplex PCR, the TCRdb table keeps only in-frame clones and is missing some. Of about 97,000 clones in the sample, about nine tenths were seen once. The receptor was isolated from a female donor in good health, enrolled as a control in a pregnancy study. This rearrangement joins TRBV27 to TRBJ2-7; TRBD1 matches 8 bases. The sample here was peripheral blood, taken in the second trimester of pregnancy. In nucleotides, the CDR3 is TGTGCCAGCAGTTTTTTTCAGGGGGCGATCTACGAGCAGTACTTC. This encodes CASSFFQGAIYEQYF.